These 8 T cell receptor beta chains were all obtained from the same sample, sequenced in a study of identical twins (dated by TCRdb to 2015 to 2016). Libraries came from 5' RACE. Instrument on record: Illumina HiSeq 2000. TCRdb cleaned the public reads at Q25 with fastp, built clones with MiXCR and kept in-frame beta chains. Rows are unified per CDR3 protein, each entry keeping the most common DNA and genes. This sample gives 200,000 or so distinct CDR3 sequences in total; about 15% of them show up just once. Less than 45% of the sample is held by the ten biggest clonotypes. The sample was also reused in another study, on T cells expressing NK-cell markers.

Material for sequencing was CD8+ T cells sorted from blood. These receptor sequences come from a woman aged 18-29 years in good health.

This clonotype was observed a handful of times. J is TRBJ2-3 and V is TRBV9, with D uncertain. There are 13 residues in the CDR3. Trimming left V 1 base short and J 1 base short, with 4 bases between. The germline CDR1 and CDR2 sequences are SGDLS and YYNGEE. CDR3 sequence (DNA): TGTGCCAGCAGCGTAAGCGGCACAGATACGCAGTATTTT. Protein sequence: CASSVSGTDTQYF.

The V gene is TRBV10-3, the J gene TRBJ1-1, with a possible D match to TRBD1 (5 bases). V lost 7 bases and J lost 4, with 19 bases in between. Germline CDR1 and CDR2: ENHRY and SYGVKD. This CDR3 has 15 amino acids. The CDR3 is CAITESRGQITEAFF. CDR3 in DNA: TGTGCCATCACCGAAAGTAGGGGTCAAATCACTGAAGCTTTCTTT.

In its sample, this clonotype was seen a few times. The rearrangement links TRBV9 to TRBJ1-1, with 9 bases identical to TRBD1. The CDR3 totals 17 residues. J was trimmed by 6 bases and V by 4 bases; bases with no gene match: 16. The germline V gene has CDR1 SGDLS and CDR2 YYNGEE. Here the CDR3 DNA reads TGTGCCAGCAGCTTAGGCTGGGGACAGGGTAGAAGAGCTGAAGCTTTCTTT. Residues: CASSLGWGQGRRAEAFF.

This chain links TRBV6-5 with TRBJ2-1, with 7 bases lining up with TRBD2. Trimming took 5 bases from V and 9 from J; bases not matched to a gene: 4. Germline values: CDR1 MNHEY, CDR2 SVGAGI. CDR3 size: 12 residues. The CDR3 DNA reads as TGTGCCAGCAGTGCGGGAGTCAGTGAGCAGTTCTTC. It codes for CASSAGVSEQFF.

This clonotype was seen a few times. The chain couples TRBV11-2 to TRBJ2-1; 8 nucleotides line up with TRBD2. In germline, CDR1 is SGHAT, CDR2 FQNNGV. V gave up 4 bases and J gave up 2 bases; unmatched junction bases: 7. The CDR3 loop spans 16 amino acids. CDR3 DNA sequence: TGTGCCAGCAGCTCGAGGACTAGCCAAACCTACAATGAGCAGTTCTTC. This codes for CASSSRTSQTYNEQFF.

This clonotype has just a few counts. The CDR3 here is CASSFSGTRQNEQFF. CDR3 sequence (DNA): TGTGCCAGCAGTTTCTCCGGGACTAGACAGAATGAGCAGTTCTTC. The genes are TRBV12-3 or TRBV12-4 and TRBJ2-1, with 8 bases aligning to TRBD2. The trim removed 3 bases at V and 7 bases at J, leaving 8 bases unmatched. The CDR3 covers 15 residues.

The chain carries TRBV3-1 and TRBJ2-1, with TRBD2 identical over 7 bases. The germline CDR1 and CDR2 sequences are LGHDT and YNNKEL (reference sequence). V lost 4 bases to trimming and J lost 4 bases; unmatched junction nucleotides: 13. The length of the CDR3 is 17 residues. Here the CDR3 DNA reads TGTGCCAGCAGCCCCACTCCGTGGGAGCGGGGATACAATGAGCAGTTCTTC. The encoded protein is CASSPTPWERGYNEQFF.

This rearrangement joins TRBV7-8 to TRBJ2-1; TRBD1 agrees at 7 bases. CDR1 is SGHVS and CDR2 is FQNEAQ in the germline V gene. CDR3 length equals 15 residues. After removal of 9 bases from V and 0 bases from J, the junction contained 8 bases not matched to a gene. DNA for the CDR3: TGTGCCAGTATCGAGGGGGCAAGCTCCTACAATGAGCAGTTCTTC. Its translation is CASIEGASSYNEQFF.